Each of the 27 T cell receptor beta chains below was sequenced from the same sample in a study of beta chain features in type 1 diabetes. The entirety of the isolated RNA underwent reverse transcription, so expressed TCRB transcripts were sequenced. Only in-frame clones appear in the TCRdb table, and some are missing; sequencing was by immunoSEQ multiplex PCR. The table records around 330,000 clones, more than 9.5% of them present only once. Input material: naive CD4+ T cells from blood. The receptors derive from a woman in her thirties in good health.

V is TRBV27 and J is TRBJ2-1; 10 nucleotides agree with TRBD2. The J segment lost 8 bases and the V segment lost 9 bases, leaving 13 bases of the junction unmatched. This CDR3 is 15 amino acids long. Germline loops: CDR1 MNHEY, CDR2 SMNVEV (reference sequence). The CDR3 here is CARTWGASGSYEQFF. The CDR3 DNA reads TGTGCCAGGACCTGGGGGGCTAGCGGGAGCTATGAGCAGTTCTTC.

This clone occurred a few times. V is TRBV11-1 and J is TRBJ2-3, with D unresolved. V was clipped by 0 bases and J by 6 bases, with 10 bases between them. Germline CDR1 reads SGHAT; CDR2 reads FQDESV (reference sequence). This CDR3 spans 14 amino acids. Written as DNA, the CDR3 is TGTGCCAGCAGCTTAGCGAGTTCAGCGGATACGCAGTATTTT. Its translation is CASSLASSADTQYF.

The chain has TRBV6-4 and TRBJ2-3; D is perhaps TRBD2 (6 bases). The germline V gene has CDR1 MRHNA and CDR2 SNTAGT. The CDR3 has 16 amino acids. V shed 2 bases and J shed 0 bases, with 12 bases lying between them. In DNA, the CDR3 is TGTGCCAGCAGTGACGTCCCGGGACTTAGCACAGATACGCAGTATTTT. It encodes CASSDVPGLSTDTQYF.

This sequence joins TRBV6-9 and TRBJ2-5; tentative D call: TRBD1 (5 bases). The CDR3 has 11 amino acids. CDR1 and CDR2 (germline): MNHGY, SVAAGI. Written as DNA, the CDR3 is TGTGAACGGTGCCCAGGGGAGACCCAGTACTTC. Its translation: CERCPGETQYF.

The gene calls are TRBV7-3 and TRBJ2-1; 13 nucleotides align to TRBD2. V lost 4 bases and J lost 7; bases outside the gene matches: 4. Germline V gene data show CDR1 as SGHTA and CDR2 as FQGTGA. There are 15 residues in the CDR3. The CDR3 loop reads CASSYGLAGVNEQFF. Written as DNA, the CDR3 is TGTGCCAGCAGCTATGGACTAGCGGGAGTAAATGAGCAGTTCTTC.

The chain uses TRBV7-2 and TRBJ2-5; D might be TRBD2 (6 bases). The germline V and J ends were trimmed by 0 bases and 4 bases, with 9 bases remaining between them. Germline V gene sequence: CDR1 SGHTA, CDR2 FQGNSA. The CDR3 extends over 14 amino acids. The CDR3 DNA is TGTGCCAGCAGCTTAGCGCGGGGCGCAGAGACCCAGTACTTC. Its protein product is CASSLARGAETQYF. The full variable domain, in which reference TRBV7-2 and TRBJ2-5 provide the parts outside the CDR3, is GAGVSQSPSNKVTEKGKDVELRCDPISGHTALYWYRQSLGQGLEFLIYFQGNSAPDKSGLPSDRFSAERTGGSVSTLTIQRTQQEDSAVYLCASSLARGAETQYFGPGTRLLVL.

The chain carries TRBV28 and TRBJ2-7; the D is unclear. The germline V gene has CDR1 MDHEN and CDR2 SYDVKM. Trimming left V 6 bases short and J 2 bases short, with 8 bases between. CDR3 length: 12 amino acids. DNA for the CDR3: TGTGCCAGCAGGTCCCTCCCCTACGAGCAGTACTTC. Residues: CASRSLPYEQYF.

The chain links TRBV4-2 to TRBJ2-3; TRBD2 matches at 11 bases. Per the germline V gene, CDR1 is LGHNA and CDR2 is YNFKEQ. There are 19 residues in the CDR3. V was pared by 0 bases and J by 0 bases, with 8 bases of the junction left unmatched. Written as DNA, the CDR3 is TGTGCCAGCAGCCAAGATGCGGGCCGACTAGCGGGGAGCACAGATACGCAGTATTTT. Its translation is CASSQDAGRLAGSTDTQYF.

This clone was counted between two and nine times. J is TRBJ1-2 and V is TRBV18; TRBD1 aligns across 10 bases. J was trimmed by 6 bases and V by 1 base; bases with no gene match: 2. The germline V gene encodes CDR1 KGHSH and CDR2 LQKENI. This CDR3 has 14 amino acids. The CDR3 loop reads CASSPQGQGNGYTF. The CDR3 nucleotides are TGTGCCAGCTCACCACAGGGACAGGGGAATGGCTACACCTTC. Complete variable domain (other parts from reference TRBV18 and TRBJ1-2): NAGVMQNPRHLVRRRGQEARLRCSPMKGHSHVYWYRQLPEEGLKFMVYLQKENIIDESGMPKERFSAEFPKEGPSILRIQQVVRGDSAAYFCASSPQGQGNGYTFGSGTRLTVV.

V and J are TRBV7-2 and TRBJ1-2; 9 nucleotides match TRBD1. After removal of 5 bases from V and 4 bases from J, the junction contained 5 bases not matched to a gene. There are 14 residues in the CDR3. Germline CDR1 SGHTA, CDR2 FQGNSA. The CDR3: CASSETGGAYGYTF. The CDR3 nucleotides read TGTGCCAGCAGCGAGACAGGGGGTGCCTATGGCTACACCTTC.

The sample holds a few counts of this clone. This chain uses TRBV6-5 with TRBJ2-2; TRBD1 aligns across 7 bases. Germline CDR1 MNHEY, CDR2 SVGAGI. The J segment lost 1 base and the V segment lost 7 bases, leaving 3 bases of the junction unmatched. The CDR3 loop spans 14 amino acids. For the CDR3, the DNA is TGTGCCAGCAAACGGACAGGGAACACCGGGGAGCTGTTTTTT. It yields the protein CASKRTGNTGELFF.

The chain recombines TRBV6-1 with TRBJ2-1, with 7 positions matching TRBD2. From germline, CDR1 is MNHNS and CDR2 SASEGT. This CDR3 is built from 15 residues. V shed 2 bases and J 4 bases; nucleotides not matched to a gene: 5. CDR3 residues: CASSERGREYNEQFF. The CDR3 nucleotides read TGTGCCAGCAGTGAACGAGGGAGGGAGTACAATGAGCAGTTCTTC.

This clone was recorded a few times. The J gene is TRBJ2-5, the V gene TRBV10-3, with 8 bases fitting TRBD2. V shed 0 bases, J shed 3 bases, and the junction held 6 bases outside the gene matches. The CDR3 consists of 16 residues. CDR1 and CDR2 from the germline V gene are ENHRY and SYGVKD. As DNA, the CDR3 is TGTGCCATCAGTGAGTCTGTAGCGGGAAATAAAGAGACCCAGTACTTC. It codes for CAISESVAGNKETQYF.

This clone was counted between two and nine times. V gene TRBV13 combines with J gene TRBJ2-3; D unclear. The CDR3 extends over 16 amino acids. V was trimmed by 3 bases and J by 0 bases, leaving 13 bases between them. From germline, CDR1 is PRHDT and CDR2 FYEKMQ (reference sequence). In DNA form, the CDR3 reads TGTGCCAGCAGCTTTGTTGGGCGATCTAGCACAGATACGCAGTATTTT. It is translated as CASSFVGRSSTDTQYF.

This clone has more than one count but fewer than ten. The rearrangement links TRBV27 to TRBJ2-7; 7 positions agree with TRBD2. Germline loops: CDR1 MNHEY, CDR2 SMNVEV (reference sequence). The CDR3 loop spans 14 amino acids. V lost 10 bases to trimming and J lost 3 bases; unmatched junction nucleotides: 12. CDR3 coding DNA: TGTGCCACCGGACCCTTCGCGGGAGACTACGAGCAGTACTTC. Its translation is CATGPFAGDYEQYF.

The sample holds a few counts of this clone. CDR3 in DNA: TGTGCCAGCAGTGGACAGCGGCAAGAGACCCAGTACTTC. Translating it yields CASSGQRQETQYF. The V call is TRBV6-5, the J call TRBJ2-5, with a tentative D call TRBD1 (6 bases). CDR3 length equals 13 residues. Germline V CDR1 and CDR2: MNHEY, SVGAGI. Trimming removed 5 bases at V and 2 bases at J, with 9 bases between.

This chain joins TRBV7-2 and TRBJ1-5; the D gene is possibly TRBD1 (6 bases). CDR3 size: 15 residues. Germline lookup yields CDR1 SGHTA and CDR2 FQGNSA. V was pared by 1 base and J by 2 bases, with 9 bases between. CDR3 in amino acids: CASSLGDIGNQPQHF. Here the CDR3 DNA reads TGTGCCAGCAGCTTAGGGGACATAGGCAATCAGCCCCAGCATTTT.

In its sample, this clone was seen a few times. For the CDR3, the DNA is TGTGCCAGCAGCCCTCGCGGACTAGCGGGAGGAAACTACGAGCAGTACTTC. It yields the protein CASSPRGLAGGNYEQYF. The chain employs TRBV7-3 and TRBJ2-5; TRBD2 aligns across 14 bases. The tail of the sequence fits TRBJ2-7 better, so the J call may be wrong. Germline-derived CDR1 and CDR2 are SGHTA and FQGTGA. The CDR3 runs 17 residues.

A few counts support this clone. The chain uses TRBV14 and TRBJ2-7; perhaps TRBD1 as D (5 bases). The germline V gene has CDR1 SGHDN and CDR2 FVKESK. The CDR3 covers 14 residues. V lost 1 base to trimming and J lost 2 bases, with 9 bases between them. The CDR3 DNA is TGTGCCAGCAGCCAAGGGGGCCTGGCCTACGAGCAGTACTTC. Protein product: CASSQGGLAYEQYF.

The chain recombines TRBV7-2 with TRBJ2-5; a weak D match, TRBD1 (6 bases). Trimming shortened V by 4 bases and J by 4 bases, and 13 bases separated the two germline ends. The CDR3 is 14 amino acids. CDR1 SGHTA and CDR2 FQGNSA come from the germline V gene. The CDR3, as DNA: TGTGCCAGCAGCTCAAACAGGGTACGAGAGACCCAGTACTTC. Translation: CASSSNRVRETQYF.

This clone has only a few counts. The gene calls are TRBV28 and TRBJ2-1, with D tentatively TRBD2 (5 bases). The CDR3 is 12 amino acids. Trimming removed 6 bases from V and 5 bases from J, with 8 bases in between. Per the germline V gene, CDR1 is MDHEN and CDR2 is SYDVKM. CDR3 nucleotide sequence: TGTGCCAGCAGCAGACTACACAATGAGCAGTTCTTC. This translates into CASSRLHNEQFF.

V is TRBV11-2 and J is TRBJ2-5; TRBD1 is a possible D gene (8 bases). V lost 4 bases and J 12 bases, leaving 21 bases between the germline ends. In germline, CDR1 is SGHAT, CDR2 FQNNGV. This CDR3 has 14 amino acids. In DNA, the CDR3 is TGTGCCAGCAGCTCTCCCGCGAAGCGGGGACAGGAGTACTTC. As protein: CASSSPAKRGQEYF.

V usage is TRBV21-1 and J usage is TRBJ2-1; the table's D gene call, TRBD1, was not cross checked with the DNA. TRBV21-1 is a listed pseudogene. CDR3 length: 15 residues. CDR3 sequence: CASTGTGGFAHEQFF. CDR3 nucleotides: TGTGCCAGCACCGGGACAGGGGGCTTCGCCCATGAGCAGTTCTTC.

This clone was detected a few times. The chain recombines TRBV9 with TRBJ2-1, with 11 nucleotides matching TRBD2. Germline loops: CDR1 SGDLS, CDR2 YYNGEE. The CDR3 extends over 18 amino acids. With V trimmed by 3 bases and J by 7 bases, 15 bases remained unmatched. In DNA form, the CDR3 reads TGTGCCAGCAGCGGGGAACCTCGCACTAGCGGGAGAAGAAATGAGCAGTTCTTC. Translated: CASSGEPRTSGRRNEQFF.

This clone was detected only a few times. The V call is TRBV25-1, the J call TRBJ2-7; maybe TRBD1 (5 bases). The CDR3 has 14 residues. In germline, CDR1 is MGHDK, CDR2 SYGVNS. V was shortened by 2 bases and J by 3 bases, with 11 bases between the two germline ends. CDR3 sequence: CASSEGTGVYEQYF. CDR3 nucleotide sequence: TGTGCCAGCAGTGAAGGTACAGGAGTCTACGAGCAGTACTTC.

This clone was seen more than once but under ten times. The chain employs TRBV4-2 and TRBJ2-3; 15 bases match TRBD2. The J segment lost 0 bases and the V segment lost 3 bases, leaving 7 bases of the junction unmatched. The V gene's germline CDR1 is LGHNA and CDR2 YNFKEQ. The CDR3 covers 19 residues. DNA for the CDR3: TGTGCCAGCAGCCAGGGAGGGACTAGCGGGAGGTGGAGCACAGATACGCAGTATTTT. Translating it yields CASSQGGTSGRWSTDTQYF.

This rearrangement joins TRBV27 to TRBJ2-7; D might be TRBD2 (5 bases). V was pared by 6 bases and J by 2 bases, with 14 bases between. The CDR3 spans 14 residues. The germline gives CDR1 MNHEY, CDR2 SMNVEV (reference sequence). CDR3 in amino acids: CASRPRGRTYEQYF. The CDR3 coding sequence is TGTGCCAGCAGGCCCCGCGGGCGGACCTACGAGCAGTACTTC.